One sample yielded the 18 T cell receptor beta chains listed below, sequenced in a study of blood T cells in healthy people across ages. A sample-barcoded 5' primer and a J-beta primer mix were used in a second PCR of roughly 7 to 12 cycles. MiXCR, run by TCRdb on the 5' RACE reads, gives a single entry per CDR3 protein. The profile shows hundreds of thousands of distinct CDR3 sequences, around 25% of them singletons. The sample was also reused in another study, on T cells of mothers and their children.

Sequencing was performed on blood. The receptor source for this set is a boy aged 5-17 years in good health.

The J gene is TRBJ2-7, the V gene TRBV20-1, with TRBD1 as a possible D gene (5 bases). The CDR3 is 13 residues long. CDR1 is DFQATT and CDR2 is SNEGSKA in the germline V gene (reference sequence). V lost 4 bases and J lost 6, with 16 bases in between. CDR3 loop: CSAIQGSPSEQYF. CDR3 in DNA: TGCAGTGCTATCCAGGGAAGCCCCTCCGAGCAGTACTTC.

V is TRBV27 and J is TRBJ2-5; D is undetermined. CDR1 is MNHEY and CDR2 is SMNVEV in the germline V gene (reference sequence). V dropped 4 bases and J dropped 5 bases, with 8 bases sitting between them. This CDR3 has 12 residues. In DNA, the CDR3 is TGTGCCAGCAGTTCAGGACGTGAGACCCAGTACTTC. Its protein is CASSSGRETQYF.

The rearrangement links TRBV4-1 to TRBJ2-7, with TRBD1 matching over 8 bases. CDR1 is MGHRA and CDR2 is YSYEKL in the germline V gene. The CDR3 contains 15 residues. After removal of 1 base from V and 5 bases from J, the junction contained 7 bases not matched to a gene. CDR3 loop: CASSQGQGLQHEQYF. In DNA, the CDR3 is TGCGCCAGCAGCCAAGGACAGGGGCTCCAGCACGAGCAGTACTTC.

This clonotype has more than one count but fewer than ten. The rearrangement links TRBV5-1 to TRBJ2-5, with no clear D. The CDR3 is 13 residues long. CDR1 is SGHRS, CDR2 YFSETQ, per germline. V lost 4 bases and J 1 base, leaving 8 bases between the germline ends. For the CDR3, the DNA is TGCGCCAGCAGCGACCTATTCCAAGAGACCCAGTACTTC. It codes for CASSDLFQETQYF.

This clonotype came up a few times. The chain recombines TRBV7-8 with TRBJ2-1, with 8 positions matching TRBD2. V shed 2 bases, J shed 1 base, and the junction held 7 bases outside the gene matches. In germline, CDR1 is SGHVS, CDR2 FQNEAQ. The CDR3 is made up of 17 amino acids. CDR3 in amino acids: CASSLFNPSGSYNEQFF. The CDR3 bases are TGTGCCAGCAGCTTATTCAACCCTAGCGGGTCCTACAATGAGCAGTTCTTC. Full variable domain (remainder filled in from reference TRBV7-8 and TRBJ2-1): GAGVSQSPRYKVAKRGQDVALRCDPISGHVSLFWYQQALGQGPEFLTYFQNEAQLDKSGLPSDRFFAERPEGSVSTLKIQRTQQEDSAVYLCASSLFNPSGSYNEQFFGPGTRLTVL.

The sample holds a few counts of this clonotype. The V call is TRBV6-6, the J call TRBJ2-1; 8 bases match TRBD1. The CDR3 extends over 15 amino acids. V lost 6 bases to trimming and J lost 6 bases; unmatched junction nucleotides: 10. Germline V gene data show CDR1 as MNHNY and CDR2 as SVGAGI (reference sequence). CDR3 loop: CASSPTTGGLNEQFF. The CDR3 nucleotides read TGTGCCAGCAGCCCTACAACAGGGGGGCTCAATGAGCAGTTCTTC.

Only a few counts were recorded for this clonotype. The chain combines TRBV12-3 or TRBV12-4 with TRBJ2-3; TRBD2 aligns across 11 bases. With V trimmed by 6 bases and J by 5 bases, 7 bases remained unmatched. The CDR3 is 15 residues long. CDR3 protein: CASRSTSGNLDTQYF. The CDR3 nucleotides read TGTGCCAGCAGATCGACTAGCGGGAATCTAGATACGCAGTATTTT.

V gene TRBV19 combines with J gene TRBJ2-3, with D perhaps matching TRBD2 (6 bases). V shed 6 bases and J shed 6 bases, with 25 bases lying between them. This CDR3 region has 17 residues. From germline, CDR1 is LNHDA and CDR2 SQIVND (reference sequence). The CDR3, as DNA: TGTGCCAGTAGCGACCGTCGTAGGGACTCCCTTTTGGATACGCAGTATTTT. Translating gives CASSDRRRDSLLDTQYF.

The chain couples TRBV7-2 to TRBJ2-6; 7 bases line up with TRBD1. Germline V lookup: CDR1 SGHTA, CDR2 FQGNSA. This CDR3 contains 18 residues. Trimming took 3 bases from V and 0 from J; bases not matched to a gene: 8. In DNA form, the CDR3 reads TGTGCCAGCAGCTTTACCGGGACAGCCATCTCTGGGGCCAACGTCCTGACTTTC. It encodes CASSFTGTAISGANVLTF.

This clonotype showed up many times. The J gene is TRBJ2-3, the V gene TRBV7-9; D uncertain. This CDR3 has 12 residues. Germline assignment: CDR1 SEHNR and CDR2 FQNEAQ (reference sequence). V was pared by 5 bases and J by 3 bases, with 6 bases between. The CDR3 bases are TGTGCCAGCAGCCAACCTACAGATACGCAGTATTTT. This codes for CASSQPTDTQYF.

The gene calls are TRBV29-1 and TRBJ2-1; TRBD1 aligns across 9 bases. There are 14 residues in the CDR3. The trim removed 5 bases at V and 6 bases at J, leaving 8 bases unmatched. Germline lookup yields CDR1 SQVTM and CDR2 ANQGSEA. CDR3 in DNA: TGCAGCGTTCCTGGGACAGGGCTGGGCAATGAGCAGTTCTTC. Residues: CSVPGTGLGNEQFF.

The chain employs TRBV29-1 and TRBJ2-1; 13 bases match TRBD2. The V gene's germline CDR1 is SQVTM and CDR2 ANQGSEA. J lost 8 bases, V lost 6 bases, and 10 bases had no gene match. This CDR3 is built from 15 residues. For the CDR3, the DNA is TGCAGCGTCACTCTACTAGCGGGAGGGGAGGATGAGCAGTTCTTC. Translation gives CSVTLLAGGEDEQFF.

A few counts support this clonotype. V is TRBV28 and J is TRBJ2-5, with D tentatively TRBD1 or TRBD2 (5 bases each). The V gene lost 8 bases and the J gene lost 11 bases, with 24 bases spanning the gap. This CDR3 contains 14 residues. CDR1 is MDHEN, CDR2 SYDVKM, per germline. The chain's CDR3 is CASGGAWGSYVQYF. CDR3 DNA: TGTGCCAGCGGGGGAGCGTGGGGCTCCTACGTGCAGTACTTC.

The J gene is TRBJ2-5, the V gene TRBV20-1; D may match TRBD1 or TRBD2 (6 bases each). Germline assignment: CDR1 DFQATT and CDR2 SNEGSKA (reference sequence). The CDR3 spans 16 residues. V lost 3 bases and J lost 5, with 22 bases in between. This CDR3 is CSARGNRLGGTETQYF. The CDR3 DNA is TGCAGTGCTAGGGGTAATCGTCTAGGGGGGACGGAGACCCAGTACTTC.

V is TRBV7-8 and J is TRBJ2-7, with D hard to call. The germline V gene has CDR1 SGHVS and CDR2 FQNEAQ. CDR3 length: 13 residues. V shed 2 bases and J shed 6 bases, with 11 bases lying between them. The CDR3 sequence is CASSLNQAFEQYF. CDR3 DNA: TGTGCCAGCAGCTTAAACCAGGCGTTCGAGCAGTACTTC.

CDR3 coding DNA: TGTGCCAGTACGGGACAGCCTTATAGCAATCAGCCCCAGCATTTT. It codes for CASTGQPYSNQPQHF. This sequence joins TRBV19 and TRBJ1-5, with TRBD1 identical over 7 bases. Germline V gene lookup returns CDR1 LNHDA and CDR2 SQIVND (reference sequence). Unmatched junction bases numbered 6, after V lost 7 bases and J lost 0 bases. The CDR3 has 15 residues.

V and J are TRBV7-9 and TRBJ2-7; D tentatively reads TRBD1 or TRBD2 (5 bases each). Per the germline V gene, CDR1 is SEHNR and CDR2 is FQNEAQ (reference sequence). The ends were cut back, 5 bases at V and 0 bases at J, with 11 bases in the middle. CDR3 length equals 14 residues. CDR3 nucleotides: TGTGCCAGCAGCCCGGGGCCGCACTCCTACGAGCAGTACTTC. It encodes CASSPGPHSYEQYF.

This clonotype came up many times. This rearrangement joins TRBV14 to TRBJ2-3; 8 bases align to TRBD2. The J segment lost 5 bases and the V segment lost 3 bases, leaving 4 bases of the junction unmatched. In germline, CDR1 is SGHDN, CDR2 FVKESK. The CDR3 spans 14 residues. CDR3 protein: CASSHRGGKDTQYF. The CDR3 DNA reads TGTGCCAGCAGCCATCGGGGGGGGAAAGATACGCAGTATTTT.